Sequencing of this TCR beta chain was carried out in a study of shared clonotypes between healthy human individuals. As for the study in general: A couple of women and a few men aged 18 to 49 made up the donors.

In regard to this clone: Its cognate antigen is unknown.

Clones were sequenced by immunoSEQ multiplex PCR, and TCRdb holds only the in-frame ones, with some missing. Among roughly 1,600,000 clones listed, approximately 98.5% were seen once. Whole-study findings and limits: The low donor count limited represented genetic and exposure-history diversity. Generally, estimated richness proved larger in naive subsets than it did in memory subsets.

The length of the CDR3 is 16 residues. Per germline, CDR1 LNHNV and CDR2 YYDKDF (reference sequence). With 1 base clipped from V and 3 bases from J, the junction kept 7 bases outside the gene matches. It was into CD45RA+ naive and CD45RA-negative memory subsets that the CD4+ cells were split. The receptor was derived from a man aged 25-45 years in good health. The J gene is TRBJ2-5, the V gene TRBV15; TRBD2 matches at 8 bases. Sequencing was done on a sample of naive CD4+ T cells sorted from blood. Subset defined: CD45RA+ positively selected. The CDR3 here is CATSRAPSGFKETQYF. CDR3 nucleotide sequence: TGTGCCACCAGCAGAGCGCCTAGCGGGTTTAAAGAGACCCAGTACTTC.